A selection of T cell receptor beta chains follows, all from one sample in a study of T cell responses to AZD1222 COVID-19 vaccine. Clones were sequenced by immunoSEQ multiplex PCR, and TCRdb holds only the in-frame ones, with some missing. The sample includes approximately 100,000 clones, approximately 96% of them seen just once. Sample: peripheral blood, taken on day 0 of AZD1222 vaccination. Receptors were obtained from an adult in good health. CDR3s include the opening cysteine and the closing phenylalanine or tryptophan. Each record gives: J gene, V gene, D gene, clone size, CDR3 DNA, CDR3 protein. The D gene is left open where the match is weak. Clone sizes are given selectively: once, few, many, or a class where the clone is expanded.

>TRBJ2-3|TRBV12-3/TRBV12-4|-|-
TGTGCCAGCAGTTTCGGGGGTACGCAGTATTTT
CASSFGGTQYF
>TRBJ1-2|TRBV5-4|-|-
TGTGCCAGCAGCTCAGGACAGGGCTACACCTTC
CASSSGQGYTF
>TRBJ2-1|TRBV13|-|-
TGTGCCAGCAGCGATCGTACGGAGGCTGAGCAGTTCTTC
CASSDRTEAEQFF
>TRBJ1-5|TRBV6-5|-|-
TGTGCCAGCAGTCAGTTGGGGGGGCATCAGCCCCAGCATTTT
CASSQLGGHQPQHF
>TRBJ1-1|TRBV18|-|-
TGTGCCAGCTCTCCACAGGGGAACACTGAAGCTTTCTTT
CASSPQGNTEAFF
>TRBJ1-2|TRBV5-1|-|-
TGCGCCAGCAGCTTGGTGCCGGGAGATTATGGCTACACCTTC
CASSLVPGDYGYTF
>TRBJ2-5|TRBV7-6|-|-
TGTGCCAGCAGCTTAAATAAGGGGATAGAAGAGACCCAGTACTTC
CASSLNKGIEETQYF
>TRBJ1-2|TRBV7-9|-|once
TGTGCCAGCAGCTCGTGGGACACCAACTATGGCTACACCTTC
CASSSWDTNYGYTF
>TRBJ1-2|TRBV2|TRBD1|-
TGTGCCAGCAGTGAAGCGGAAGGGACAGTCTATAGTAACTATGGCTACACCTTC
CASSEAEGTVYSNYGYTF
>TRBJ1-6|TRBV6-5|-|-
TGTGCCAGCAGAGGGGGCTCCTATAATTCACCCCTCCACTTT
CASRGGSYNSPLHF
>TRBJ2-7|TRBV6-5|TRBD1|-
TGTGCCAGTAACTCCGGGACAGGGGGAATCTACGAGCAGTACTTC
CASNSGTGGIYEQYF
>TRBJ2-7|TRBV5-1|-|-
TGCGCCAGCAGCTCGGTCTTAGACGGAGGGTACGAGCAGTACTTC
CASSSVLDGGYEQYF
>TRBJ1-1|TRBV14|-|-
TGTGCCAGCAGCCAAGAAGGCCGGCAGGGCGCTTTCTTT
CASSQEGRQGAFF
>TRBJ1-4|TRBV6-5|-|-
TGTGCCAGCAGTTACGGGGGAGTAAATGAAAAACTGTTTTTT
CASSYGGVNEKLFF
>TRBJ2-7|TRBV6-5|-|-
TGTGCCAGCAGAAGGCTTGGCCCCTACGAGCAGTACTTC
CASRRLGPYEQYF
>TRBJ2-1|TRBV19|TRBD2|-
TGTGCCAGTAGTCGGGTAGCGGGGACCTACAATGAGCAGTTCTTC
CASSRVAGTYNEQFF
>TRBJ2-7|TRBV5-1|-|-
TGCGCCAGCAGCTTGGCACACGTCTACGAGCAGTACTTC
CASSLAHVYEQYF
>TRBJ2-5|TRBV11-3|TRBD2|-
TGTGCCAGCAGCTCCCACACATTAGCGGGGGGGAATGGAGGAGAGACCCAGTACTTC
CASSSHTLAGGNGGETQYF
>TRBJ1-5|TRBV29-1|TRBD1|-
TGCAGCGCCGGGACAGGGAGAAACCAGCCCCAGCATTTT
CSAGTGRNQPQHF
>TRBJ1-3|TRBV4-1|TRBD1|-
TGCGCCAGCAGCCAAGATTCTAGAGACAGGGCTGGAAACACCATATATTTT
CASSQDSRDRAGNTIYF
>TRBJ2-7|TRBV4-3|-|-
TGCGCCAGCAGCCAGTCTCGCCAGGGTTCTGGCGAGCAGTACTTC
CASSQSRQGSGEQYF
>TRBJ2-7|TRBV11-3|TRBD1|-
TGTGCCAGCAGCTCGGGACAGGGGGATCCCTACGAGCAGTACTTC
CASSSGQGDPYEQYF
>TRBJ1-3|TRBV7-2|-|once
TGTGCCAGCAGCTTATCGACGGGGAACTCTGGAAACACCATATATTTT
CASSLSTGNSGNTIYF
>TRBJ1-5|TRBV19|-|-
TGTGCCAGTAGTATGGAAATGGGATCAGTGCCCCAGCATTTT
CASSMEMGSVPQHF
>TRBJ2-7|TRBV4-1|-|-
TGCGCCAGCAGCCAAGACGACTTGACCAGCGAGCAGTACTTC
CASSQDDLTSEQYF
>TRBJ2-7|TRBV3-1/TRBV3-2|-|-
TGTGCCAGCAGCCAAGCGGCCGGGCCAGGGTACGAGCAGTACTTC
CASSQAAGPGYEQYF
>TRBJ2-2|TRBV7-3|-|-
TGTGCCAGCAGCCCCGGACCCGCGACCGGGGAGCTGTTTTTT
CASSPGPATGELFF
>TRBJ1-2|TRBV28|-|-
TGTGCCAGCAGTGAACAGCGTGGCTACACCTTC
CASSEQRGYTF
>TRBJ2-7|TRBV12-5|TRBD1|-
TGTGCTAGTGGCCTCGGACAGGGGAGGGACGAGCAGTACTTC
CASGLGQGRDEQYF
>TRBJ1-2|TRBV15|TRBD1|-
TGTGCCACCAAAATGGACAGGGGCAACTATGGCTACACCTTC
CATKMDRGNYGYTF
>TRBJ1-1|TRBV2|-|-
TGTGCCAGCAATAACGGGGGGGCCCAGCATTCCACTGAAGCTTTCTTT
CASNNGGAQHSTEAFF
>TRBJ2-7|TRBV2|-|-
TGTGCCAGCAGACCAAGACAGGTTGTGACCTACGAGCAGTACTTC
CASRPRQVVTYEQYF
>TRBJ1-2|TRBV2|TRBD1|-
TGTGCCAGCAGTAAAGGGGGGACAGGGCGGATCTATGGCTACACCTTC
CASSKGGTGRIYGYTF
>TRBJ1-5|TRBV19|-|-
TGTGCCAGTAGTATCGGCGGGGTCAATCAGCCCCAGCATTTT
CASSIGGVNQPQHF
>TRBJ2-1|TRBV29-1|-|-
TGCAGCGTGTGGGGTGAGGCCCGACGGGACAATGAGCAGTTCTTC
CSVWGEARRDNEQFF
>TRBJ2-5|TRBV2|-|-
TGTGCCAGCAGTGAACTCGCGGGTGGGCAAGAGACCCAGTACTTC
CASSELAGGQETQYF
>TRBJ2-1|TRBV18|-|-
TGTGCCAGCTCACCCCTAAGCCGGGGTAGCCACAATGAGCAGTTCTTC
CASSPLSRGSHNEQFF
>TRBJ1-3|TRBV7-9|-|-
TGTGCCAGCAGCAGATCCGGAAACACCATATATTTT
CASSRSGNTIYF
>TRBJ1-1|TRBV27|-|once
TGTGCCAGCAGTTTATCGCCCGACACTGAAGCTTTCTTT
CASSLSPDTEAFF
>TRBJ2-3|TRBV29-1|TRBD1|-
TGCAGCGTTGAAGGTGGGACAGGGGGGGTAACAGATACGCAGTATTTT
CSVEGGTGGVTDTQYF
>TRBJ2-2|TRBV6-1|-|-
TGTGCCAGCACTGAAAGTGCCGCCGGGGAGCTGTTTTTT
CASTESAAGELFF
>TRBJ1-4|TRBV9|-|once
TGTGCCAGCAGCGCCACGGATTTTGGGGGAAAACTGTTTTTT
CASSATDFGGKLFF
>TRBJ2-3|TRBV6-5|TRBD1|-
TGTGCCAGCAGTTCAAGGGGGCAGGTCACAGATACGCAGTATTTT
CASSSRGQVTDTQYF
>TRBJ2-2|TRBV7-7|-|-
TGTGCTAGCAGCCCCCGTACAGGCGGGGAGCTGTTTTTT
CASSPRTGGELFF
>TRBJ2-5|TRBV6-2/TRBV6-3|TRBD2|-
TGTGCCAGCAGTTATGGCGGGACTAGCGTGAGATCGTTCGGGTGGGAGACCCAGTACTTC
CASSYGGTSVRSFGWETQYF
>TRBJ1-1|TRBV6-5|TRBD1|few
TGTGCCAGCAGACAGGGGTCCGAGAACACTGAAGCTTTCTTT
CASRQGSENTEAFF
>TRBJ1-4|TRBV5-1|-|-
TGCGCCAGCAGCTTGGAACAGGGTGAAGGAAAAAAACTGTTTTTT
CASSLEQGEGKKLFF
>TRBJ1-1|TRBV6-5|-|-
TGTGCCAGCAGGGCTCGGCCAAGTATGAACACTGAAGCTTTCTTT
CASRARPSMNTEAFF
>TRBJ1-3|TRBV18|-|-
TGTGCCAGCTCACCGCTAAAGGACGGCTCCTCTGGAAACACCATATATTTT
CASSPLKDGSSGNTIYF
>TRBJ2-3|TRBV27|-|-
TGTGCCAGCAGGGAACAGGGAGTTGAGACAGATACGCAGTATTTT
CASREQGVETDTQYF
>TRBJ1-5|TRBV28|-|-
TGTGCCAGCAGTTTGGCCAATCAGCCCCAGCATTTT
CASSLANQPQHF
>TRBJ1-5|TRBV6-5|-|-
TGTGCCAGCAGTTACTCACCGGGACCCCAGCATTTT
CASSYSPGPQHF
>TRBJ1-5|TRBV28|TRBD1|-
TGTGCCAGCAGTTCCCCCCAGACAGGGAGGGTTCAGCCCCAGCATTTT
CASSSPQTGRVQPQHF
>TRBJ1-1|TRBV3-1/TRBV3-2|-|once
TGTGCCAGCAGCCAAGGGGGCGCCCGGTGGATGAACACTGAAGCTTTCTTT
CASSQGGARWMNTEAFF
>TRBJ2-2|TRBV10-1|-|-
TGCGCCCCTAAGGAGGCCGGGGAGCTGTTTTTT
CAPKEAGELFF